This paragraph reports one TCR beta chain. These data belong to a study of CD8+CD57+ T cells in acquired aplastic anemia. Looking at the study overall: DNA recovered from sorted CD4+ and CD8+ cells had a mean of around 3.3 ug.

V was trimmed by 5 bases and J by 1 base, leaving 11 bases between them. Looked up from germline, CDR1 is SGHTA and CDR2 is FQGNSA. This CDR3 region has 14 residues. TCR beta VDJ and CDR3 were profiled, and genomic DNA was the template. Using its own MiXCR run on the reads, TCRdb lists one record per CDR3 protein. This sample has roughly 220,000 distinct CDR3 sequences, with 65% found just once. All patients picked for sequencing had shown, by flow cytometry, an expansion of CD8+CD57+ cells. The rearrangement joins TRBV7-2 to TRBJ1-1, with unresolved D. This receptor was taken from a human donor with aplastic anemia. Sequenced input: sorted CD4+, CD8+, or CD8+CD57+ T cells (not recorded which) from PBMCs. The CDR3 DNA reads TGTGCCAGCAGCCTAGGACTGACGAACACTGAAGCTTTCTTT. The encoded protein is CASSLGLTNTEAFF.